The rows below give T cell receptor beta chains drawn from one sample of a study of cytomegalovirus exposure and HLA in healthy donors. Libraries were prepared by immunoSEQ multiplex PCR; TCRdb keeps only in-frame clonotypes and omits some of them. The sample consists of 150,000 to 200,000 clones, 65% to 85% of them appearing once. Input material: PBMCs. Receptor source: a woman aged 40 to 50 in good health and CMV-seropositive. The CDR3 runs from the conserved cysteine through the conserved F or W. Fields, in order: D gene, J gene, clone size, V gene, CDR3 DNA, CDR3 protein. A D gene is named only where the DNA matches it firmly. Some rows mark clone size as missing; the rest say once, few, many or name a class of expanded clone.

TRBD1,TRBJ2-4,once,TRBV9,TGTGCCAGCAGCGTATCTGGACAGGGAGAAAACATTCAGTACTTC,CASSVSGQGENIQYF
NA,TRBJ1-2,few,TRBV5-6,TGTGCCAGCAGTCAGGCGGGTCGGGACTATGGCTACACCTTC,CASSQAGRDYGYTF
TRBD1,TRBJ1-5,NA,TRBV19,TGTGCCAGTAGTTGGGGACAGGCGAAAAATCAGCCCCAGCATTTT,CASSWGQAKNQPQHF
TRBD2,TRBJ2-3,NA,TRBV5-8,TGTGCCAGCAGCCCCGGGACTAGCGGGGGAGATACGCAGTATTTT,CASSPGTSGGDTQYF
NA,TRBJ1-5,NA,TRBV6-6,TGTGCCAGCAGTTACCCTCGGGGGGGAAGCAATCAGCCCCAGCATTTT,CASSYPRGGSNQPQHF
NA,TRBJ1-5,NA,TRBV15,TGTGCCACCAGCAGAGAGGTGATGGAGAATCAGCCCCAGCATTTT,CATSREVMENQPQHF
TRBD1,TRBJ2-5,NA,TRBV6-6,TGTGCCAGCAGACAGGGGGCGGAGACCCAGTACTTC,CASRQGAETQYF
TRBD1,TRBJ2-7,NA,TRBV13,TGTGCCAGCAGCTTACCAGGGGGCTCCTACGAGCAGTACTTC,CASSLPGGSYEQYF
TRBD1,TRBJ1-6,NA,TRBV27,TGTGCCAGCCCGGGGACAGTCTATAATTCACCCCTCCACTTT,CASPGTVYNSPLHF
NA,TRBJ2-7,NA,TRBV6-5,TGTGCCAGCAGGTCACTGTCCGAGCAGTACTTC,CASRSLSEQYF
NA,TRBJ1-6,NA,TRBV11-2,TGTGCCAGCAGCTTATGGGGAACAGGGTGGGGGAAAAATTCACCCCTCCACTTT,CASSLWGTGWGKNSPLHF
NA,TRBJ2-2,NA,TRBV5-5,TGTGCCAGCACCCAGGGGACCGGGGAGCTGTTTTTT,CASTQGTGELFF
TRBD1,TRBJ1-1,NA,TRBV4-1,TGCGCCAGCAGCCTCCGGACAGGGACGAACACTGAAGCTTTCTTT,CASSLRTGTNTEAFF
NA,TRBJ2-7,few,TRBV7-2,TGTGCCAGCAGCTCTAACAGGGCGGCCTACGAGCAGTACTTC,CASSSNRAAYEQYF
NA,TRBJ1-1,NA,TRBV4-2,TGTGCCAGCAGCCAAGACAGTCAGGACACTGAAGCTTTCTTT,CASSQDSQDTEAFF
NA,TRBJ2-7,NA,TRBV5-3,TGTGCCAGAAGCTTGTTTCGGGGCTACGAGCAGTACTTC,CARSLFRGYEQYF
NA,TRBJ1-1,NA,TRBV5-1,TGCGCCAGCAGCCCCAGGGTCGTGAACACTGAAGCTTTCTTT,CASSPRVVNTEAFF
NA,TRBJ1-1,NA,TRBV18,TGTGCCAGCTCAACCGGAGGGGTCGAAGCTTTCTTT,CASSTGGVEAFF
NA,TRBJ1-2,once,TRBV6-5,TGTGCCAGCACCCGGGACATACATAACTATGGCTACACCTTC,CASTRDIHNYGYTF
TRBD1,TRBJ1-2,NA,TRBV2,TGTGCCAGCGGAGGTCCCCGGACAGGAACTTCGGGCTACACCTTC,CASGGPRTGTSGYTF
TRBD1,TRBJ2-2,NA,TRBV10-3,TGTGCCATCAGTTTCTCGGACAGGGACAACACCGGGGAGCTGTTTTTT,CAISFSDRDNTGELFF
TRBD1,TRBJ2-7,NA,TRBV30,TGTGCCTGGAGTTTGGACAGGGATACCTACGAGCAGTACTTC,CAWSLDRDTYEQYF
NA,TRBJ1-5,NA,TRBV2,TGTGCCAGCAGTCCCCGGCCGGAGGGTGCCCAGCATTTT,CASSPRPEGAQHF
NA,TRBJ1-2,NA,TRBV6-5,TGTGCCAGCAGTGAAGGTTACAGCAACTATGGCTACACCTTC,CASSEGYSNYGYTF
TRBD1,TRBJ1-2,few,TRBV19,TGTGCCACCTTTGGGGCCGGGACAGGCTATGGCTACACCTTC,CATFGAGTGYGYTF
NA,TRBJ2-1,NA,TRBV4-3,TGCGCCAGCAGCCAAGACCGAACTCGCAATGAGCAGTTCTTC,CASSQDRTRNEQFF
TRBD2,TRBJ2-7,NA,TRBV19,TGTGCCAGTAGTGCCGTGGGAGGCGGGAGCTCCTACGAGCAGTACTTC,CASSAVGGGSSYEQYF